This T cell receptor beta chain was profiled in a study of type 1 regulatory T cells. For the study at large: T-allo10 is an in vitro-generated, Tr1-enriched CD4 T cell product specific for alloantigen.

On this clonotype: The antigen remains undetermined.

TCRdb passed the reads through MiXCR, listing each CDR3 protein once. Here the sample spans more than 60,000 distinct CDR3 sequences, almost 50% being singletons. Study observations and caveats: Tr1 cells had a more restricted TCR repertoire than non-Tr1 cells.

CDR1 and CDR2 from the germline V gene are MNHEY and SVGEGT. V was shortened by 2 bases and J by 0 bases, with 4 bases between the two germline ends. This CDR3 contains 14 residues. The clonotype was recovered from a human donor in good health. The sequenced sample consisted of cultured non-Tr1 T cells, either the whole culture or a sorted T cell fraction (not recorded which). The V and J genes are TRBV6-2 or TRBV6-3 and TRBJ2-2, with unresolved D. The CDR3 region has the DNA TGTGCCAGCAGTTACAGCCCGAACACCGGGGAGCTGTTTTTT. Its translation: CASSYSPNTGELFF.